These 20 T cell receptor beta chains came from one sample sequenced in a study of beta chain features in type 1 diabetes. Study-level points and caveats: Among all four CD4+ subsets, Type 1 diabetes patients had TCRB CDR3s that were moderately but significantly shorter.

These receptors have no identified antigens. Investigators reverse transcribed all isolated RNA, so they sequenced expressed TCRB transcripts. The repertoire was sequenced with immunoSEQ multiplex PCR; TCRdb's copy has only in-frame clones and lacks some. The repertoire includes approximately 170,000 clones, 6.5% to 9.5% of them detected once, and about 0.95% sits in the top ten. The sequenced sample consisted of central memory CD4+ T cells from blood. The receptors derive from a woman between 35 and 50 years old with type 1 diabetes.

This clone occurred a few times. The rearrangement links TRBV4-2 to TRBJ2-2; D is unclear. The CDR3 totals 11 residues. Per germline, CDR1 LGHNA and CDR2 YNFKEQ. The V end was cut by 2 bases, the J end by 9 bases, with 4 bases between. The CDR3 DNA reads TGTGCCAGCAGCCAATCAAGGGAGCTGTTTTTT. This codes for CASSQSRELFF.

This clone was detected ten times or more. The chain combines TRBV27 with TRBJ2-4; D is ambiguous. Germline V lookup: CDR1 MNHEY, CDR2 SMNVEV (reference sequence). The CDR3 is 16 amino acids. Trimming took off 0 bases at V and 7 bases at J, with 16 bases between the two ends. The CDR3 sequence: CASSLSSALRGNIQYF. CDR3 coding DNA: TGTGCCAGCAGTTTATCGAGCGCTCTTCGAGGTAACATTCAGTACTTC.

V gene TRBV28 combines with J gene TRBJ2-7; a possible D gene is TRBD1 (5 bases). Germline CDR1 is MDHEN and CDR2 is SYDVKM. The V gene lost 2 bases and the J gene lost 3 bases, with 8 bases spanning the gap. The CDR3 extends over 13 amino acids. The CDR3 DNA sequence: TGTGCCAGCAGTTTAAAGCAGGGCTACGAGCAGTACTTC. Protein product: CASSLKQGYEQYF. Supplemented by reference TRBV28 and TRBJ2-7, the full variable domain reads DVKVTQSSRYLVKRTGEKVFLECVQDMDHENMFWYRQDPGLGLRLIYFSYDVKMKEKGDIPEGYSVSREKKERFSLILESASTNQTSMYLCASSLKQGYEQYFGPGTRLTVT.

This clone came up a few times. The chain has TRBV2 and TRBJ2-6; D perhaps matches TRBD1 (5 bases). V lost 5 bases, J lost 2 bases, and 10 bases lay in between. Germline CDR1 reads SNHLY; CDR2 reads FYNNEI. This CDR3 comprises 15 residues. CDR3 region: CASSSSGTGANVLTF. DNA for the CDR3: TGTGCCAGCAGTTCCTCAGGGACTGGGGCCAACGTCCTGACTTTC.

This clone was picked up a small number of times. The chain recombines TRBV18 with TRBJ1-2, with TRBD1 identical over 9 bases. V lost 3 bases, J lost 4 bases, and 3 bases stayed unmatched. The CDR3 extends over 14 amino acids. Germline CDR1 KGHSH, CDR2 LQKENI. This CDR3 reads CASSPDRGTYGYTF. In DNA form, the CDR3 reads TGTGCCAGCTCACCCGACAGGGGGACCTATGGCTACACCTTC.

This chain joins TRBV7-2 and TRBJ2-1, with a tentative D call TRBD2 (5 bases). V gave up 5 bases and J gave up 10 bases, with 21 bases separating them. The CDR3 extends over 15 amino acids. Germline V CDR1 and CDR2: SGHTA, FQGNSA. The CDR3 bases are TGTGCCAGCAGCAATCGACTAACCATTGAGCGCGAGCAGTTCTTC. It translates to CASSNRLTIEREQFF.

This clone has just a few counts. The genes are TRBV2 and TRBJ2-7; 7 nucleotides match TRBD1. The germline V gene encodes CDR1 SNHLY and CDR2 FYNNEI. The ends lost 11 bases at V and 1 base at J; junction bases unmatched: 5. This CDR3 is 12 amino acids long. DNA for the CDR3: TGTGCCGGCCGGGGACAGTCCTACGAGCAGTACTTC. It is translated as CAGRGQSYEQYF. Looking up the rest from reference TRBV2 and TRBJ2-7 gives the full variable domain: EPEVTQTPSHQVTQMGQEVILRCVPISNHLYFYWYRQILGQKVEFLVSFYNNEISEKSEIFDDQFSVERPDGSNFTLKIRSTKLEDSAMYFCAGRGQSYEQYFGPGTRLTVT.

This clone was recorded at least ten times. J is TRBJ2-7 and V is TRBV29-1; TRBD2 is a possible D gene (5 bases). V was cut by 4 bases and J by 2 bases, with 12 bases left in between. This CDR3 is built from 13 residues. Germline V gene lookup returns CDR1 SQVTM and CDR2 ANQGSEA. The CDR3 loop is CSVVTTSTYEQYF. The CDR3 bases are TGCAGCGTTGTGACTACCAGCACCTACGAGCAGTACTTC.

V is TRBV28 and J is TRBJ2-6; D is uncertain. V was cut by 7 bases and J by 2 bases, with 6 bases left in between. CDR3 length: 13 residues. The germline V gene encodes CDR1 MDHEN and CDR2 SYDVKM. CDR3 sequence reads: CASMLTGANVLTF. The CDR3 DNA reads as TGTGCCAGCATGTTAACTGGGGCCAACGTCCTGACTTTC.

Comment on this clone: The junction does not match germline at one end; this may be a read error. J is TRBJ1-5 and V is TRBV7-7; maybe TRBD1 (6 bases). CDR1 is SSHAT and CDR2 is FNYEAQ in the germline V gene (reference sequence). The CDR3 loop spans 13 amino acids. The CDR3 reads CASSLDRDQPQHF. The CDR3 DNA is TGTGCTAGCAGCTTGGACAGAGATCAGCCCCAGCATTTT.

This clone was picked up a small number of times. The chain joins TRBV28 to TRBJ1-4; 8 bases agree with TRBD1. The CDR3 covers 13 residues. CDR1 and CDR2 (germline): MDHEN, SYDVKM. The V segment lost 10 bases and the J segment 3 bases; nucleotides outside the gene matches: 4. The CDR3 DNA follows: TGTGCCACCCTGGACAGGGCTAATGAAAAACTGTTTTTT. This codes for CATLDRANEKLFF.

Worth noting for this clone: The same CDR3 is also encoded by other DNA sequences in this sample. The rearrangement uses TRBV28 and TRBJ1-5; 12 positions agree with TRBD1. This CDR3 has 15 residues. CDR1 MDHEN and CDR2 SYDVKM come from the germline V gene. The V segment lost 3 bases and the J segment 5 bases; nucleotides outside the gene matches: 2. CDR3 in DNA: TGTGCCAGCAGTTTGGGACAGGGGGCATATCAGCCCCAGCATTTT. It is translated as CASSLGQGAYQPQHF.

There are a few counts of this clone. CDR3 protein: CASRTTGARIEAFF. The CDR3 DNA reads as TGTGCCAGCAGAACGACAGGGGCGAGGATTGAAGCTTTCTTT. The chain carries TRBV28 and TRBJ1-1; 8 bases agree with TRBD1. CDR3 length: 14 residues. With 6 bases clipped from V and 7 bases from J, the junction kept 10 bases outside the gene matches. Germline loops: CDR1 MDHEN, CDR2 SYDVKM.

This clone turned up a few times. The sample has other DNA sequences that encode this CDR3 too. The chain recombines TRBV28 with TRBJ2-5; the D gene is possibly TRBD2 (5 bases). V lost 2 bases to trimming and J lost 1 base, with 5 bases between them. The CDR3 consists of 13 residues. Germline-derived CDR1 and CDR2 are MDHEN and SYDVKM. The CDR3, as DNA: TGTGCCAGCAGTTTAGGAGGCCAAGAGACCCAGTACTTC. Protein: CASSLGGQETQYF. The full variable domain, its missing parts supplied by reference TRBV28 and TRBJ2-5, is DVKVTQSSRYLVKRTGEKVFLECVQDMDHENMFWYRQDPGLGLRLIYFSYDVKMKEKGDIPEGYSVSREKKERFSLILESASTNQTSMYLCASSLGGQETQYFGPGTRLLVL.

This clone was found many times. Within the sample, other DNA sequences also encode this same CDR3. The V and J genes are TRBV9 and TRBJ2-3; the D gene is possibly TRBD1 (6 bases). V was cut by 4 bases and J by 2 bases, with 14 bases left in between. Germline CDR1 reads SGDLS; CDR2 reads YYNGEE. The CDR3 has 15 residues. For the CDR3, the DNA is TGTGCCAGCAGCTCCCGTGACAGGCCCACAGATACGCAGTATTTT. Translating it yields CASSSRDRPTDTQYF.

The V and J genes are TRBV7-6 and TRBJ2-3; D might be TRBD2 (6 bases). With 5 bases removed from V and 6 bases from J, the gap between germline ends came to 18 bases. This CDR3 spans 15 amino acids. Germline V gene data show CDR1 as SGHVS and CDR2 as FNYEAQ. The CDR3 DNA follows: TGTGCCAGCAGCCTGCGGGGCTCCGCAGGGGATACGCAGTATTTT. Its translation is CASSLRGSAGDTQYF. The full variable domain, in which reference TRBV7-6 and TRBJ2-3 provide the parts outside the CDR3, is GAGVSQSPRYKVTKRGQDVALRCDPISGHVSLYWYRQALGQGPEFLTYFNYEAQQDKSGLPNDRFSAERPEGSISTLTIQRTEQRDSAMYRCASSLRGSAGDTQYFGPGTRLTVL.

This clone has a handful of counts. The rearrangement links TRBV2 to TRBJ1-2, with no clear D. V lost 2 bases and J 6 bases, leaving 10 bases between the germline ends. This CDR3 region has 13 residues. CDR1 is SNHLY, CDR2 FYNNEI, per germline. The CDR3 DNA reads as TGTGCCAGCAGTGAATCCAGGCGGGATGGCTACACCTTC. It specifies CASSESRRDGYTF.

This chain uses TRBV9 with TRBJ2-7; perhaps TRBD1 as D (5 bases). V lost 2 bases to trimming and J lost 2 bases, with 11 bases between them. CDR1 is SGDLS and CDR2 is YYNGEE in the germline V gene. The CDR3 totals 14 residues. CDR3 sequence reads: CASSVDSFAYEQYF. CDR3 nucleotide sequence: TGTGCCAGCAGCGTCGACAGTTTTGCCTACGAGCAGTACTTC.

The CDR3 sequence: CASSLSGSPNEQFF. In nucleotides, the CDR3 is TGTGCCAGCAGCCTTAGCGGGAGCCCCAATGAGCAGTTCTTC. J is TRBJ2-1 and V is TRBV7-2, with 9 bases aligning to TRBD2. Trimming cost V 5 bases and J 6 bases; bases outside gene matches: 5. CDR3 length: 14 amino acids. Germline values: CDR1 SGHTA, CDR2 FQGNSA.

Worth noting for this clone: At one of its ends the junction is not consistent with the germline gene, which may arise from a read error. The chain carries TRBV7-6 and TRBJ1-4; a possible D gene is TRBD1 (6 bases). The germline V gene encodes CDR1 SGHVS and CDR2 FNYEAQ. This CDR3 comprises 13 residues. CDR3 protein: CASSTGQNEKLFF. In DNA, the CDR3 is TGTGCTAGCAGCACTGGACAGAATGAAAAACTGTTTTTT. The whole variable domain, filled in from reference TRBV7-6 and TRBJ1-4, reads GAGVSQSPRYKVTKRGQDVALRCDPISGHVSLYWYRQALGQGPEFLTYFNYEAQQDKSGLPNDRFSAERPEGSISTLTIQRTEQRDSAMYRCASSTGQNEKLFFGSGTQLSVL.